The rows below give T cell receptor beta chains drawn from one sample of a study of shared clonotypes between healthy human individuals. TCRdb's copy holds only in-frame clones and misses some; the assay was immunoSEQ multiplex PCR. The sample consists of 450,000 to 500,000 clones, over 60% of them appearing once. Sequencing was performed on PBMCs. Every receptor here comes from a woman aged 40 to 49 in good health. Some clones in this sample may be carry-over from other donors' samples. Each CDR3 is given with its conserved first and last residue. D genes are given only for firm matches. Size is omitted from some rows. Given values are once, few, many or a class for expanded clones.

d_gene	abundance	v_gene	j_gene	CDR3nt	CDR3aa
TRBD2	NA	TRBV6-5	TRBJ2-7	TGTGCCAGCAGTCGCGGGAGCCTCTCCTACGAGCAGTACTTC	CASSRGSLSYEQYF
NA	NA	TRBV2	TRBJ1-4	TGTGCCAGCAGTGAAAGGGCCGGGGGCCGTGAAAAACTGTTTTTT	CASSERAGGREKLFF
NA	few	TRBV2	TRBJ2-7	TGTGCCAGCAGTGCCGGCAGGGGGGGCTACGAGCAGTACTTC	CASSAGRGGYEQYF
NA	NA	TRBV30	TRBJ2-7	TGTGCCTGGAGTTTGCAGTCTGGGGAGCAGTACTTC	CAWSLQSGEQYF
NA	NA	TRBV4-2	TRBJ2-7	TGTGCCAGCAGCCGAAGCGAGTCCTCCTCCTACGAGCAGTACTTC	CASSRSESSSYEQYF
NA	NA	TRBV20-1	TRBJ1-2	TGCAGTGCTAGAGATCGATATGGCTACACCTTC	CSARDRYGYTF
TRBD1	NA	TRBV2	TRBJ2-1	TGTGCCAGCAGAACCGGGACAGACTCCTACAATGAGCAGTTCTTC	CASRTGTDSYNEQFF
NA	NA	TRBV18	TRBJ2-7	TGTGCCAGCTCCGGGAGCAGGAGCTCCTACGAGCAGTACTTC	CASSGSRSSYEQYF
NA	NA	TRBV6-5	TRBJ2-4	TGTGCCAGCAGTTCCGGAGGGAGAGACATTCAGTACTTC	CASSSGGRDIQYF
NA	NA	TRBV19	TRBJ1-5	TGTGCCAGTAGTGAAGGACAGCTTAGCAATCAGCCCCAGCATTTT	CASSEGQLSNQPQHF
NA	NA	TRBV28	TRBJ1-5	TGTGCCAGCAGTTTTGACAGTCGGAGCCGCCCGTATAGCAATCAGCCCCAGCATTTT	CASSFDSRSRPYSNQPQHF
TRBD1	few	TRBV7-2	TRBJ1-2	TGTGCCAGCAGCGTTCGGACAGGGAGGCCGAACTATGGCTACACCTTC	CASSVRTGRPNYGYTF
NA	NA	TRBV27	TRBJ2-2	TGTGCCAGCAGTCCTGGAGTGAACACCGGGGAGCTGTTTTTT	CASSPGVNTGELFF
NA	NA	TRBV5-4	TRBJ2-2	TGTGCCAGCAGCTTGGGTCTCACCGGGGAGCTGTTTTTT	CASSLGLTGELFF
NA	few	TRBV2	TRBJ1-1	TGTGCCAGCTGTTACAGGCCGAACACTGAAGCTTTCTTT	CASCYRPNTEAFF
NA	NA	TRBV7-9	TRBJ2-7	TGTGCCAGCAGCTTACCGACGGCCACCTACGAGCAGTACTTC	CASSLPTATYEQYF
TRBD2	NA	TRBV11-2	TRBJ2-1	TGTGCCAGCAGCTCCTTCCGGGGGGAGGGCCGTTATGAGCAGTTCTTC	CASSSFRGEGRYEQFF
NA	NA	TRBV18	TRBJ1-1	TGTGCCAGCTCACCTGAGGGGGGGGGCACTGAAGCTTTCTTT	CASSPEGGGTEAFF